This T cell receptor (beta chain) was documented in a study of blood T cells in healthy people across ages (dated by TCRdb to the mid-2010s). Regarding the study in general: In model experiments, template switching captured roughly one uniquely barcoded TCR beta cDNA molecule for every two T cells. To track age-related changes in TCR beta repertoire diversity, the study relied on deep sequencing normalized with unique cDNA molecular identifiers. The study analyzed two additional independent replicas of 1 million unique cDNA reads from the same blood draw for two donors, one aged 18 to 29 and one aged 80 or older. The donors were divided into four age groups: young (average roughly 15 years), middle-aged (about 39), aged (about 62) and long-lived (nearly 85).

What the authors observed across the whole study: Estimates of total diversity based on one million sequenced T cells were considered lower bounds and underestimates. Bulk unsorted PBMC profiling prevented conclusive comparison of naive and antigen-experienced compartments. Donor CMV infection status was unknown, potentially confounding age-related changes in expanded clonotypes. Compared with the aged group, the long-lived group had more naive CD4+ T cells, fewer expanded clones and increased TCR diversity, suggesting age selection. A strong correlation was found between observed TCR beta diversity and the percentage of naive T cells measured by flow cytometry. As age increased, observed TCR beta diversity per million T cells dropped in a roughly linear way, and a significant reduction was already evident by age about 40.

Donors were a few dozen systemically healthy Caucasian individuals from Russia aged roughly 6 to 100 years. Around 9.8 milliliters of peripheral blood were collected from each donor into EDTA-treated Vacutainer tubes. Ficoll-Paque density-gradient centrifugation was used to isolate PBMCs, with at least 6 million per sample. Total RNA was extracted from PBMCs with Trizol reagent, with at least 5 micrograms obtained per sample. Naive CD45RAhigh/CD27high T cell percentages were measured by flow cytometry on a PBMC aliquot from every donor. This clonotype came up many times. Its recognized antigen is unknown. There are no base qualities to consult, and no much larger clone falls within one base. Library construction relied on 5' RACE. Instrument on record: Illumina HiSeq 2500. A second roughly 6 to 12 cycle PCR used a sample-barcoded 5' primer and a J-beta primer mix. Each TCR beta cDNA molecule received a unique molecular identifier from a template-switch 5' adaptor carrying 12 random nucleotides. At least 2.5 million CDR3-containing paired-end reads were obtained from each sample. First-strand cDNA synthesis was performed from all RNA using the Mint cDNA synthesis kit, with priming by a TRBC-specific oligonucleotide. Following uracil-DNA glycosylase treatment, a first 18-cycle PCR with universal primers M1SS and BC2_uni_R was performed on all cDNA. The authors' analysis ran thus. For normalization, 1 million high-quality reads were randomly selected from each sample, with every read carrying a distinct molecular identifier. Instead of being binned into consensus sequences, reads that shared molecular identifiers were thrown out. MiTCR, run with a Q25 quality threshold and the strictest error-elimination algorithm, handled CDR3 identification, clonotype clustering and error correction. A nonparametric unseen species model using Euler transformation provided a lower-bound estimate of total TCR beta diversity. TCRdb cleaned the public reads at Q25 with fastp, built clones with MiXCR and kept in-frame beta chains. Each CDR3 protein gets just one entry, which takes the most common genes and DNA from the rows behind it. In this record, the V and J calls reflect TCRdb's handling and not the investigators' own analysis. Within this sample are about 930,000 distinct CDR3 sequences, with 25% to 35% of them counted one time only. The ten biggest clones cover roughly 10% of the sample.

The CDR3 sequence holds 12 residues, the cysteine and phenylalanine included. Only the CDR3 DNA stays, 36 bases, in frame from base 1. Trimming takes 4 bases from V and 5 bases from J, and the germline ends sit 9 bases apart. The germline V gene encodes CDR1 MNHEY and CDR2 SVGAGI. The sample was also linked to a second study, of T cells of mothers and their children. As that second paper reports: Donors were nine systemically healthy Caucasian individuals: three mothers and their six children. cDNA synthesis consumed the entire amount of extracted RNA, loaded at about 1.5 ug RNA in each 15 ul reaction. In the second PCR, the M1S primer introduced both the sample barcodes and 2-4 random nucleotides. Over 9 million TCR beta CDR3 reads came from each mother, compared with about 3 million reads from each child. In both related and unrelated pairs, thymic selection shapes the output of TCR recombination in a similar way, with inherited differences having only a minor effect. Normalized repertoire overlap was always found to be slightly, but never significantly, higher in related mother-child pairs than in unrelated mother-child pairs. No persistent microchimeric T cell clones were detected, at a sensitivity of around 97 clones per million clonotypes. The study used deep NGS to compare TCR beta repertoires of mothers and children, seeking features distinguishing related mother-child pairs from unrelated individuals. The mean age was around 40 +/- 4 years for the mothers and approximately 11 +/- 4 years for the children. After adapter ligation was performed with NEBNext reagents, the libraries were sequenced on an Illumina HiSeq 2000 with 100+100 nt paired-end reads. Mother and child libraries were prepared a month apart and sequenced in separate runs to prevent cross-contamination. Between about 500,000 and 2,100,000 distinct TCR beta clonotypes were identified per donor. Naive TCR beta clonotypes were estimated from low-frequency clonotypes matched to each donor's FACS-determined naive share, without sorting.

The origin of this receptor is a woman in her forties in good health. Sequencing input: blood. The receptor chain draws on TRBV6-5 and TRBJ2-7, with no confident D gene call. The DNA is TGTGCCAGCAGTTCCCAACTGAACGAGCAGTACTTC. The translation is CASSSQLNEQYF.